This entry lists 30 T cell receptor beta chains sequenced from one sample in a study of identical twins. Each CDR3 protein gets one entry after TCRdb re-called the 5' RACE reads with MiXCR. The data hold around 450,000 distinct CDR3 sequences, with approximately 14% observed a single time. This same sample was also part of a study on yellow fever vaccine responses in identical twins.

The sample was CD4+ T cells sorted from blood. These receptors originate from a young woman in good health.

V usage is TRBV5-1 and J usage is TRBJ2-5, with 11 bases identical to TRBD2. This CDR3 contains 14 residues. Per germline, CDR1 SGHRS and CDR2 YFSETQ. J was trimmed by 3 bases and V by 7 bases; bases with no gene match: 5. DNA for the CDR3: TGCGCCAGCGGACCACTAGCGGGAGAAGAGACCCAGTACTTC. Amino acid sequence: CASGPLAGEETQYF. Filled out from reference TRBV5-1 and TRBJ2-5, the complete variable domain reads KAGVTQTPRYLIKTRGQQVTLSCSPISGHRSVSWYQQTPGQGLQFLFEYFSETQRNKGNFPGRFSGRQFSNSRSEMNVSTLELGDSALYLCASGPLAGEETQYFGPGTRLLVL.

This clonotype was detected only a few times. The chain joins TRBV12-3 or TRBV12-4 to TRBJ2-3; D is possibly TRBD2 (5 bases). V was clipped by 7 bases and J by 1 base, with 15 bases between them. The length of the CDR3 is 15 residues. The CDR3 is CASIETGRGTDTQYF. The CDR3 DNA reads TGTGCCAGCATTGAAACCGGGCGGGGCACAGATACGCAGTATTTT.

This clonotype was seen a handful of times. CDR3 region: CASSPTSGLTGELFF. Written as DNA, the CDR3 is TGCGCCAGCAGCCCGACTAGCGGGTTGACCGGGGAGCTGTTTTTT. J is TRBJ2-2 and V is TRBV5-1, with 10 bases fitting TRBD2. There are 15 residues in the CDR3. The germline gives CDR1 SGHRS, CDR2 YFSETQ. After removal of 4 bases from V and 5 bases from J, the junction contained 5 bases not matched to a gene.

This clonotype occurred once. The J gene is TRBJ1-2, the V gene TRBV7-2, with TRBD1 identical over 10 bases. Germline V gene lookup returns CDR1 SGHTA and CDR2 FQGNSA. V was pared by 5 bases and J by 6 bases, with 9 bases of the junction left unmatched. This CDR3 has 15 residues. The CDR3 loop is CASSVRGQGKDGYTF. In DNA, the CDR3 is TGTGCCAGCAGCGTTAGGGGACAGGGGAAGGATGGCTACACCTTC. Filled out from reference TRBV7-2 and TRBJ1-2, the complete variable domain reads GAGVSQSPSNKVTEKGKDVELRCDPISGHTALYWYRQSLGQGLEFLIYFQGNSAPDKSGLPSDRFSAERTGGSVSTLTIQRTQQEDSAVYLCASSVRGQGKDGYTFGSGTRLTVV.

The rearrangement uses TRBV10-3 and TRBJ2-7, with TRBD1 matching over 11 bases. This CDR3 region has 15 residues. Germline CDR1 ENHRY, CDR2 SYGVKD. The J segment lost 1 base and the V segment lost 4 bases, leaving 3 bases of the junction unmatched. CDR3 nucleotides: TGTGCCATCAGTGGGGGACAGGGGGAATCCTACGAGCAGTACTTC. It is translated as CAISGGQGESYEQYF.

V usage is TRBV6-1 and J usage is TRBJ2-1, with 13 positions matching TRBD2. Germline V gives CDR1 MNHNS, CDR2 SASEGT. The CDR3 is 16 residues long. The V and J ends lost 6 bases and 8 bases, in that order; junction bases with no gene match: 10. The CDR3 is CASSQRLAGGVDEQFF. The CDR3, as DNA: TGTGCCAGCAGCCAAAGACTAGCGGGGGGAGTCGATGAGCAGTTCTTC.

This clonotype was seen only a few times. V is TRBV7-3 and J is TRBJ2-1; 8 positions match TRBD2. V lost 5 bases, J lost 7 bases, and 13 bases stayed unmatched. Per germline, CDR1 SGHTA and CDR2 FQGTGA. CDR3 length: 16 amino acids. The CDR3 sequence: CASSKDSGGPWNEQFF. The CDR3, as DNA: TGTGCCAGCAGCAAAGACTCGGGGGGGCCTTGGAATGAGCAGTTCTTC.

This clonotype has a handful of counts. This chain joins TRBV15 and TRBJ2-7; TRBD1 matches 7 bases. The CDR3 is 15 amino acids. Germline V gives CDR1 LNHNV, CDR2 YYDKDF (reference sequence). Trimming took 4 bases from V and 1 from J; bases not matched to a gene: 7. CDR3 sequence (DNA): TGTGCCACCAGCAACCGTCGACAGGGTTCCTACGAGCAGTACTTC. Translating it yields CATSNRRQGSYEQYF.

This clonotype was found a few times. CDR3 sequence reads: CASSGDLWAKETQYF. The CDR3 region has the DNA TGTGCCAGCAGCGGCGATTTATGGGCCAAGGAGACCCAGTACTTC. The J gene is TRBJ2-5, the V gene TRBV6-1; D remains unclear. The CDR3 length is 15 residues. Germline V CDR1 and CDR2: MNHNS, SASEGT. Trimming stripped 6 bases from V and 5 bases from J, with 19 bases between.

The J gene is TRBJ2-5, the V gene TRBV14; maybe TRBD2 (5 bases). The germline V gene has CDR1 SGHDN and CDR2 FVKESK. Trimming removed 4 bases at V and 4 bases at J, with 10 bases between. The CDR3 totals 13 residues. This CDR3 reads CASSRTSLETQYF. For the CDR3, the DNA is TGTGCCAGCAGCCGTACTAGTTTAGAGACCCAGTACTTC.

The rearrangement joins TRBV20-1 to TRBJ2-7; either TRBD1 or TRBD2 may fit D (5 bases each). Trimming removed 3 bases from V and 6 bases from J, with 18 bases in between. The CDR3 runs 14 residues. From germline, CDR1 is DFQATT and CDR2 SNEGSKA (reference sequence). In DNA form, the CDR3 reads TGCAGTGCTAGTGCGCTCAGGCCTGGGGGCGAGCAGTACTTC. Translation gives CSASALRPGGEQYF.

This clonotype was observed a handful of times. This rearrangement joins TRBV20-1 to TRBJ1-1, with 10 bases lining up with TRBD1. The CDR3 loop spans 12 amino acids. V lost 2 bases, J lost 10 bases, and 4 bases stayed unmatched. Germline V gene sequence: CDR1 DFQATT, CDR2 SNEGSKA (reference sequence). CDR3 loop: CSARRDRGAAFF. CDR3 DNA sequence: TGCAGTGCTAGACGGGACAGGGGAGCAGCTTTCTTT.

This clonotype showed up many times. This chain links TRBV12-3 or TRBV12-4 with TRBJ2-7, with 7 bases that match TRBD1. The CDR3 extends over 13 amino acids. V lost 2 bases, J lost 7 bases, and 5 bases stayed unmatched. CDR3 residues: CASSLRSGGEQYF. The CDR3 coding sequence is TGTGCCAGCAGTTTAAGATCAGGGGGTGAGCAGTACTTC.

This clonotype has just a few counts. V usage is TRBV5-5 and J usage is TRBJ2-3; TRBD1 matches 7 bases. V was clipped by 0 bases and J by 4 bases; unmatched bases: 5. The CDR3 has 15 amino acids. Per germline, CDR1 SGHKS and CDR2 YYEKEE (reference sequence). The CDR3 here is CASSLDRGWADTQYF. The CDR3 bases are TGTGCCAGCAGCTTGGACAGGGGATGGGCAGATACGCAGTATTTT.

The chain carries TRBV5-4 and TRBJ2-1; D might be TRBD1 (5 bases). The ends were cut back, 0 bases at V and 12 bases at J, with 16 bases in the middle. The V gene's germline CDR1 is SGHNT and CDR2 YYREEE (reference sequence). This CDR3 has 14 amino acids. The CDR3 loop reads CASSLANLGVGQFF. CDR3 DNA sequence: TGTGCCAGCAGCTTGGCCAATTTAGGGGTAGGGCAGTTCTTC. The full variable domain, its missing parts supplied by reference TRBV5-4 and TRBJ2-1, is ETGVTQSPTHLIKTRGQQVTLRCSSQSGHNTVSWYQQALGQGPQFIFQYYREEENGRGNFPPRFSGLQFPNYSSELNVNALELDDSALYLCASSLANLGVGQFFGPGTRLTVL.

Details on this clonotype: This may be a read error, as it is one base from a much larger clone. The chain recombines TRBV20-1 with TRBJ2-3, with a possible D match to TRBD1 (6 bases). CDR3 size: 15 residues. Germline V gene lookup returns CDR1 DFQATT and CDR2 SNEGSKA (reference sequence). The CDR3 protein is CCARVGQISTDTQYF. The CDR3 DNA follows: TGCTGTGCTAGAGTTGGACAGATATCCACAGATACGCAGTATTTT.

This clonotype was seen repeatedly, ten times or more. The chain is built from TRBV10-3 and TRBJ1-4, with D perhaps matching TRBD1 (5 bases). V shed 0 bases and J shed 8 bases, with 7 bases lying between them. Germline V gene lookup returns CDR1 ENHRY and CDR2 SYGVKD. The CDR3 has 13 amino acids. In DNA, the CDR3 is TGTGCCATCAGTGAGTCCCCAGGGGAAAAACTGTTTTTT. Translating gives CAISESPGEKLFF.

This clonotype has only a few counts. This chain connects TRBV7-8 to TRBJ2-7, with 7 bases fitting TRBD2. The trim removed 6 bases at V and 3 bases at J, leaving 11 bases unmatched. CDR1 SGHVS and CDR2 FQNEAQ come from the germline V gene. This CDR3 region has 15 residues. CDR3 region: CASRLEGGPGYEQYF. CDR3 in DNA: TGTGCCAGCAGGTTGGAGGGAGGGCCTGGCTACGAGCAGTACTTC.

The chain combines TRBV10-1 with TRBJ2-1, with 9 nucleotides matching TRBD2. Germline-derived CDR1 and CDR2 are WNHNN and SYGVQD (reference sequence). The V gene end was trimmed by 3 bases and the J gene end by 0 bases; junction bases not matched to a gene: 3. This CDR3 contains 16 residues. This CDR3 is CASSDLAGISYNEQFF. In nucleotides, the CDR3 is TGCGCCAGCAGTGACCTAGCGGGAATCTCCTACAATGAGCAGTTCTTC.

There are a few counts of this clonotype. The chain couples TRBV7-8 to TRBJ2-5, with TRBD2 identical over 8 bases. In germline, CDR1 is SGHVS, CDR2 FQNEAQ. The CDR3 runs 15 residues. V lost 6 bases and J lost 5; bases outside the gene matches: 11. The CDR3 DNA is TGTGCCAGCAGAGCATCCGGGACTAGAGGGGAGACCCAGTACTTC. This gives the protein CASRASGTRGETQYF.

The J gene is TRBJ2-1, the V gene TRBV12-5; 13 positions agree with TRBD2. The V segment lost 6 bases and the J segment 7 bases; nucleotides outside the gene matches: 3. Looked up from germline, CDR1 is LGHNT and CDR2 is FRNRAP. This CDR3 is built from 14 residues. This CDR3 reads CASGTSGRGNEQFF. Written as DNA, the CDR3 is TGTGCTAGTGGAACTAGCGGGAGGGGAAATGAGCAGTTCTTC. Full variable domain (missing parts from reference TRBV12-5 and TRBJ2-1): DARVTQTPRHKVTEMGQEVTMRCQPILGHNTVFWYRQTMMQGLELLAYFRNRAPLDDSGMPKDRFSAEMPDATLATLKIQPSEPRDSAVYFCASGTSGRGNEQFFGPGTRLTVL.

V gene TRBV20-1 combines with J gene TRBJ2-7; perhaps TRBD2 as D (5 bases). Germline V gives CDR1 DFQATT, CDR2 SNEGSKA (reference sequence). V was clipped by 3 bases and J by 6 bases, with 12 bases between them. The CDR3 consists of 12 residues. CDR3 sequence (DNA): TGCAGTGCTAGCCCTAGCACCGGCGAGCAGTACTTC. Translated, it gives CSASPSTGEQYF.

The rearrangement uses TRBV5-1 and TRBJ1-1; no firm D call. V shed 0 bases and J shed 4 bases, with 10 bases lying between them. This CDR3 has 14 amino acids. CDR1 SGHRS and CDR2 YFSETQ come from the germline V gene. For the CDR3, the DNA is TGCGCCAGCAGCTTGGATGGGGAGGGCACTGAAGCTTTCTTT. It encodes CASSLDGEGTEAFF.

In its sample, this clonotype was seen many times. This sequence joins TRBV24-1 and TRBJ2-1; 7 bases map to TRBD2. CDR1 and CDR2 (germline): KGHDR, SFDVKD. With 0 bases clipped from V and 0 bases from J, the junction kept 7 bases outside the gene matches. This CDR3 contains 18 residues. Here the CDR3 reads CATSDLLERGSSYNEQFF. The CDR3 nucleotides read TGTGCCACCAGTGATTTGCTTGAGCGGGGAAGCTCCTACAATGAGCAGTTCTTC.

This clonotype was seen only a few times. The V call is TRBV20-1, the J call TRBJ2-3, with 11 positions matching TRBD2. V lost 6 bases and J lost 2; bases outside the gene matches: 4. Germline loops: CDR1 DFQATT, CDR2 SNEGSKA (reference sequence). The length of the CDR3 is 14 residues. In DNA form, the CDR3 reads TGCAGTGCACGACTAGCGGGGAACACAGATACGCAGTATTTT. Amino acid sequence: CSARLAGNTDTQYF.

This clonotype was counted ten times or more. The chain recombines TRBV28 with TRBJ2-4; D is possibly TRBD1 (7 bases). Trimming cost V 6 bases and J 0 bases, with 12 bases left between them. From germline, CDR1 is MDHEN and CDR2 SYDVKM. The CDR3 loop spans 15 amino acids. CDR3 sequence (DNA): TGTGCCAGCAGGCGGGACAGTCTAGCCAAAAACATTCAGTACTTC. Translation gives CASRRDSLAKNIQYF.

This chain connects TRBV5-6 to TRBJ1-5; a possible D gene is TRBD1 (5 bases). Germline CDR1 and CDR2: SGHDT and YYEEEE. This CDR3 is 14 amino acids long. V lost 4 bases to trimming and J lost 7 bases, with 15 bases between them. The CDR3 DNA sequence: TGTGCCAGCAGCCCGCGGGGGGACCCCCAGCCCCAGCATTTT. As protein: CASSPRGDPQPQHF. Full variable domain (outside the CDR3, taken from reference TRBV5-6 and TRBJ1-5): DAGVTQSPTHLIKTRGQQVTLRCSPKSGHDTVSWYQQALGQGPQFIFQYYEEEERQRGNFPDRFSGHQFPNYSSELNVNALLLGDSALYLCASSPRGDPQPQHFGDGTRLSIL.

This clonotype was observed many times. V gene TRBV29-1 combines with J gene TRBJ2-1, with D unresolved. CDR1 is SQVTM and CDR2 is ANQGSEA in the germline V gene. The CDR3 consists of 13 residues. Trimming shortened V by 6 bases and J by 0 bases, and 9 bases separated the two germline ends. The CDR3 spells CSVGPRSYNEQFF. Written as DNA, the CDR3 is TGCAGCGTAGGGCCCCGCTCCTACAATGAGCAGTTCTTC.

Many counts were recorded for this clonotype. This rearrangement joins TRBV29-1 to TRBJ1-5; TRBD1 aligns across 7 bases. Germline values: CDR1 SQVTM, CDR2 ANQGSEA. V trimming: 5 bases; J trimming: 10 bases; junction bases outside the gene matches: 20. This CDR3 region has 16 residues. Written as DNA, the CDR3 is TGCAGCGTTAGAGAAACCCACAGGGGCCCCAAGGATCCCCAGCATTTT. Residues: CSVRETHRGPKDPQHF. Filled out from reference TRBV29-1 and TRBJ1-5, the complete variable domain reads SAVISQKPSRDICQRGTSLTIQCQVDSQVTMMFWYRQQPGQSLTLIATANQGSEATYESGFVIDKFPISRPNLTFSTLTVSNMSPEDSSIYLCSVRETHRGPKDPQHFGDGTRLSIL.

A few counts support this clonotype. The chain combines TRBV5-1 with TRBJ2-5, with TRBD1 as a possible D gene (5 bases). The CDR3 length is 11 residues. Germline assignment: CDR1 SGHRS and CDR2 YFSETQ. Trimming removed 5 bases from V and 9 bases from J, with 11 bases in between. This chain's CDR3 is CASRDTNSQYF. For the CDR3, the DNA is TGCGCCAGCAGGGACACTAACTCCCAGTACTTC.